The 21 T cell receptor beta chains below were found in one sample sequenced in a study of blood T cell repertoires in COVID-19. TCRdb's table, derived via immunoSEQ multiplex PCR, lists solely in-frame clones and lacks some. The table records about 93,000 clones, under 90% of them present only once. Sequenced sample: peripheral blood. All receptors come from a human donor with active COVID-19. The donor label of this sample is uncertain.

The chain employs TRBV6-1 and TRBJ2-7; tentatively, D is TRBD2 (7 bases). Germline CDR1 is MNHNS and CDR2 is SASEGT. The CDR3 spans 15 residues. Trimming removed 3 bases at V and 3 bases at J, with 15 bases between. CDR3 DNA: TGTGCCAGCAGTGATCTACAGGGAGGGCGCTACGAGCAGTACTTC. Translation: CASSDLQGGRYEQYF.

The chain is built from TRBV15 and TRBJ2-5, with D possibly matching TRBD1 (6 bases). Germline CDR1 reads LNHNV; CDR2 reads YYDKDF (reference sequence). The CDR3 contains 14 residues. Deletions cut 0 bases from V and 7 bases from J, with 12 bases between. In nucleotides, the CDR3 is TGTGCCACCAGCAGAGAAGTGGGGGCTCGGACCCAGTACTTC. Amino acids: CATSREVGARTQYF.

The CDR3 loop is CASSFWGDTEAFF. The CDR3 DNA reads TGCGCCAGCAGCTTTTGGGGGGATACTGAAGCTTTCTTT. The chain joins TRBV5-1 to TRBJ1-1; weak D call: TRBD1 (5 bases). In germline, CDR1 is SGHRS, CDR2 YFSETQ. V was cut by 2 bases and J by 5 bases, with 10 bases left in between. CDR3 size: 13 residues.

This clone has just one count. The chain carries TRBV19 and TRBJ1-1, with D perhaps TRBD1 (6 bases). V was cut by 5 bases and J by 1 base, with 11 bases left in between. The CDR3 spans 14 residues. Per the germline V gene, CDR1 is LNHDA and CDR2 is SQIVND (reference sequence). Written as DNA, the CDR3 is TGTGCCAGTAGTTGGCAGGGGTCGAACACTGAAGCTTTCTTT. Protein: CASSWQGSNTEAFF. Variable domain in full (rest from reference TRBV19 and TRBJ1-1): DGGITQSPKYLFRKEGQNVTLSCEQNLNHDAMYWYRQDPGQGLRLIYYSQIVNDFQKGDIAEGYSVSREKKESFPLTVTSAQKNPTAFYLCASSWQGSNTEAFFGQGTRLTVV.

The chain carries TRBV7-2 and TRBJ2-5, with D hard to call. CDR3 length: 14 residues. Between the trimmed V and J ends, which lost 5 bases and 5 bases, there was a span of 15 bases. Germline CDR1 and CDR2: SGHTA and FQGNSA. The DNA for the CDR3 is TGTGCCAGCAGCCCAACCTCAGGTTCGGAGACCCAGTACTTC. It encodes CASSPTSGSETQYF.

The rearrangement uses TRBV5-4 and TRBJ2-1, with TRBD2 identical over 8 bases. V was clipped by 3 bases and J by 5 bases; unmatched bases: 10. Germline V gene sequence: CDR1 SGHNT, CDR2 YYREEE (reference sequence). This CDR3 is built from 16 residues. CDR3 nucleotide sequence: TGTGCCAGCAGCTCAAAGGCCGGGGGGGCTCACAATGAGCAGTTCTTC. It yields the protein CASSSKAGGAHNEQFF. Combining the CDR3 with reference TRBV5-4 and TRBJ2-1 gives the whole variable domain ETGVTQSPTHLIKTRGQQVTLRCSSQSGHNTVSWYQQALGQGPQFIFQYYREEENGRGNFPPRFSGLQFPNYSSELNVNALELDDSALYLCASSSKAGGAHNEQFFGPGTRLTVL.

V and J are TRBV19 and TRBJ2-7; 10 bases align to TRBD1. V shed 1 base and J 3 bases; nucleotides not matched to a gene: 6. The CDR3 loop spans 16 amino acids. The germline V gene encodes CDR1 LNHDA and CDR2 SQIVND (reference sequence). The CDR3, as DNA: TGTGCCAGTAGTATAGTGGCGGGACAGGGGAACTACGAGCAGTACTTC. Encoded protein: CASSIVAGQGNYEQYF.

This chain connects TRBV7-9 to TRBJ2-5; possible D gene TRBD1, 5 bases. The V gene lost 3 bases and the J gene lost 1 base, with 12 bases spanning the gap. Germline V CDR1 and CDR2: SEHNR, FQNEAQ (reference sequence). This CDR3 has 15 residues. The CDR3 DNA reads as TGTGCCAGCAGCTTGTACAGGCGCTCCCAAGAGACCCAGTACTTC. It is translated as CASSLYRRSQETQYF.

This chain links TRBV11-3 with TRBJ1-1; TRBD1 aligns across 9 bases. Germline V CDR1 and CDR2: SGHNT, YENEEA. Trimming cost V 5 bases and J 1 base; bases outside gene matches: 5. CDR3 length equals 15 residues. DNA for the CDR3: TGTGCCAGCAGCGCGCCGGACAGGGGGAACACTGAAGCTTTCTTT. Protein: CASSAPDRGNTEAFF. The full variable domain, rest sourced from reference TRBV11-3 and TRBJ1-1, is EAGVVQSPRYKIIEKKQPVAFWCNPISGHNTLYWYLQNLGQGPELLIRYENEEAVDDSQLPKDRFSAERLKGVDSTLKIQPAELGDSAVYLCASSAPDRGNTEAFFGQGTRLTVV.

This clone was found once. CDR3 nucleotide sequence: TGTGCCAGCAGCACCGGGGGAGGGGCGGACACCGGGGAGCTGTTTTTT. Protein product: CASSTGGGADTGELFF. The chain has TRBV7-9 and TRBJ2-2, with 7 bases identical to TRBD2. This CDR3 region has 16 residues. From germline, CDR1 is SEHNR and CDR2 FQNEAQ (reference sequence). J was trimmed by 3 bases and V by 5 bases; bases with no gene match: 9.

The DNA for the CDR3 is TGCGCCAGCAGCCCCAGTTTTAGCAATCAGCCCCAGCATTTT. Translating gives CASSPSFSNQPQHF. The genes are TRBV4-1 and TRBJ1-5; D is undetermined. Per the germline V gene, CDR1 is MGHRA and CDR2 is YSYEKL. This CDR3 spans 14 amino acids. V lost 4 bases, J lost 0 bases, and 7 bases lay in between.

The J gene is TRBJ2-3, the V gene TRBV27; a weak D match, TRBD1 (6 bases). V was shortened by 1 base and J by 2 bases, with 13 bases between the two germline ends. The CDR3 covers 16 residues. Germline V gene lookup returns CDR1 MNHEY and CDR2 SMNVEV (reference sequence). The CDR3, as DNA: TGTGCCAGCAGTTTATTATGGGACATTTCCACAGATACGCAGTATTTT. It codes for CASSLLWDISTDTQYF.

This chain links TRBV15 with TRBJ2-1, with a possible D match to TRBD2 (5 bases). The CDR3 has 12 amino acids. V lost 11 bases, J lost 2 bases, and 10 bases lay in between. In germline, CDR1 is LNHNV, CDR2 YYDKDF (reference sequence). As DNA, the CDR3 is TGTGCCGCCGGAGGTCCCTACAATGAGCAGTTCTTC. Residues: CAAGGPYNEQFF.

V and J are TRBV6-5 and TRBJ1-5, with D possibly TRBD1 on 5 matching bases. The V gene lost 2 bases and the J gene lost 7 bases, with 15 bases spanning the gap. CDR1 MNHEY and CDR2 SVGAGI come from the germline V gene. The CDR3 is 15 amino acids. This chain's CDR3 is CASSYGFGHQQPQHF. CDR3 DNA sequence: TGTGCCAGCAGTTACGGATTTGGACACCAACAGCCCCAGCATTTT.

The CDR3 region is CASSYEGARGNTIYF. CDR3 sequence (DNA): TGTGCCAGCAGTTACGAGGGGGCGAGAGGAAACACCATATATTTT. This sequence joins TRBV6-6 and TRBJ1-3; 7 bases match TRBD1. CDR1 is MNHNY, CDR2 SVGAGI, per germline (reference sequence). CDR3 length equals 15 residues. Unmatched junction bases numbered 5, after V lost 2 bases and J lost 4 bases.

The chain carries TRBV28 and TRBJ1-2; D gene ambiguous. The V end lost 6 bases, the J end lost 4 bases, and 12 bases lay between the germline ends. The CDR3 sequence is 13 residues long. Germline assignment: CDR1 MDHEN and CDR2 SYDVKM. CDR3 protein: CASRLAAVYGYTF. The DNA of the CDR3 is TGTGCCAGCAGACTAGCGGCGGTCTATGGCTACACCTTC.

A single count supports this clone. The chain carries TRBV19 and TRBJ1-1; D unresolved. The ends were cut back, 3 bases at V and 1 base at J, with 9 bases in the middle. In germline, CDR1 is LNHDA, CDR2 SQIVND (reference sequence). The CDR3 contains 14 residues. Here the CDR3 reads CASSIDAGNTEAFF. CDR3 coding DNA: TGTGCCAGTAGTATCGATGCAGGGAACACTGAAGCTTTCTTT.

This chain uses TRBV2 with TRBJ1-2, with 10 bases fitting TRBD1. CDR3 length: 13 residues. J gave up 11 bases and V 8 bases, and 11 bases lay outside the gene matches. Germline loops: CDR1 SNHLY, CDR2 FYNNEI. CDR3 DNA: TGTGCCAGCCTTGGACAGGGGGTATGGAGGTACACCTTC. The encoded protein is CASLGQGVWRYTF.

The rearrangement links TRBV5-4 to TRBJ1-2; 9 bases are shared with TRBD1. The germline CDR1 and CDR2 sequences are SGHNT and YYREEE (reference sequence). Trimming at V came to 3 bases and at J to 1 base, leaving 1 base not matched to a gene. The CDR3 contains 14 residues. The CDR3 nucleotides read TGTGCCAGCAGCTGGGGACAGGGTAACTATGGCTACACCTTC. This sequence encodes CASSWGQGNYGYTF.

The chain has TRBV10-1 and TRBJ2-1, with a tentative D call TRBD2 (6 bases). Germline assignment: CDR1 WNHNN and CDR2 SYGVQD (reference sequence). The V end lost 3 bases, the J end lost 10 bases, and 16 bases lay between the germline ends. The CDR3 has 14 amino acids. The CDR3 DNA is TGCGCCAGCAGTGAAGCGAGTAGGGAGGAGGAGCAGTTCTTC. This codes for CASSEASREEEQFF.

The V and J genes are TRBV10-3 and TRBJ1-2, with D unresolved. Trimming shortened V by 0 bases and J by 5 bases, and 13 bases separated the two germline ends. This CDR3 region has 15 residues. CDR1 ENHRY and CDR2 SYGVKD come from the germline V gene. CDR3 nucleotides: TGTGCCATCAGTGAGTCTGAGCTGGGGAGGTATGGCTACACCTTC. Protein sequence: CAISESELGRYGYTF.